What follows are 27 T cell receptor beta chains derived from one specimen sequenced in a study of blood T cell repertoires in COVID-19. Produced via immunoSEQ multiplex PCR; TCRdb's table is partial and in-frame only. The table records some 100,000 clones, approximately 91% of them present only once. Sequencing was done on a sample of peripheral blood. Receptor source: a woman in her sixties with acute or convalescent COVID-19.

CDR3 sequence (DNA): TGCGCCAGCAGCTTTGAGGGACTAGCGGAGACCCAGTACTTC. Protein sequence: CASSFEGLAETQYF. The chain links TRBV5-1 to TRBJ2-5, with 10 bases that match TRBD2. V trimming: 2 bases; J trimming: 5 bases; junction bases outside the gene matches: 3. The CDR3 length is 14 residues. CDR1 is SGHRS and CDR2 is YFSETQ in the germline V gene.

V and J are TRBV6-5 and TRBJ2-3, with 15 bases fitting TRBD2. V shed 4 bases, J shed 6 bases, and the junction held 2 bases outside the gene matches. Germline values: CDR1 MNHEY, CDR2 SVGAGI. This CDR3 is built from 15 residues. The CDR3: CASSWTSGRVDTQYF. The DNA of the CDR3 is TGTGCCAGCAGTTGGACTAGCGGGAGGGTGGATACGCAGTATTTT.

V and J are TRBV2 and TRBJ1-4, with TRBD1 matching over 7 bases. The junction had 6 bases not matched to a gene; V was cut back by 5 bases and J by 6 bases. The length of the CDR3 is 14 residues. Per germline, CDR1 SNHLY and CDR2 FYNNEI. The CDR3 nucleotides read TGTGCCAGCAGTTCCGACAGGGCGGATGAAAAACTGTTTTTT. As protein: CASSSDRADEKLFF.

This chain joins TRBV7-3 and TRBJ2-1; tentative D call: TRBD2 (5 bases). V was clipped by 4 bases and J by 6 bases, with 10 bases between them. Germline assignment: CDR1 SGHTA and CDR2 FQGTGA. CDR3 length: 13 amino acids. CDR3 loop: CASSSGVLNEQFF. The CDR3 DNA sequence: TGTGCCAGCAGCTCCGGGGTCCTCAATGAGCAGTTCTTC.

The chain links TRBV6-6 to TRBJ1-2; TRBD1 matches 8 bases. Germline V CDR1 and CDR2: MNHNY, SVGAGI (reference sequence). The length of the CDR3 is 16 residues. Trimming at V came to 5 bases and at J to 4 bases, leaving 12 bases not matched to a gene. CDR3 nucleotide sequence: TGTGCCAGCAGTCGAACGGGCAGGGGGCCATCCTATGGCTACACCTTC. Residues: CASSRTGRGPSYGYTF.

The table lists this clone with a count of one. The chain carries TRBV18 and TRBJ1-4, with D perhaps matching TRBD1 (5 bases). There are 14 residues in the CDR3. The germline V gene encodes CDR1 KGHSH and CDR2 LQKENI. V lost 4 bases and J lost 7, with 13 bases in between. DNA of the CDR3: TGTGCCAGCTCACGCGACAGAGGAATTGAAAAACTGTTTTTT. Its protein is CASSRDRGIEKLFF.

The chain uses TRBV19 and TRBJ1-1; D is unclear. The CDR3 spans 15 residues. CDR1 and CDR2 (germline): LNHDA, SQIVND (reference sequence). Deletions cut 3 bases from V and 1 base from J, with 12 bases between. The DNA for the CDR3 is TGTGCCAGTAGTATGGCGGGTAGGAGGAACACTGAAGCTTTCTTT. Its translation: CASSMAGRRNTEAFF.

CDR3 loop: CASGPSSYEQYV. DNA of the CDR3: TGTGCCAGCGGTCCTAGCTCCTACGAGCAGTACGTC. The chain employs TRBV6-5 and TRBJ2-7; D unresolved. The V gene's germline CDR1 is MNHEY and CDR2 SVGAGI. This CDR3 has 12 amino acids. The V gene lost 8 bases and the J gene lost 0 bases, with 8 bases spanning the gap.

This clone was detected once. This chain joins TRBV19 and TRBJ1-1; a possible D gene is TRBD1 (5 bases). Looked up from germline, CDR1 is LNHDA and CDR2 is SQIVND (reference sequence). CDR3 length: 14 amino acids. Trimming left V 3 bases short and J 5 bases short, with 13 bases between. The CDR3 reads CASSMGGGVTEAFF. The CDR3 bases are TGTGCCAGTAGTATGGGTGGAGGGGTGACTGAAGCTTTCTTT. Looking up the rest from reference TRBV19 and TRBJ1-1 gives the full variable domain: DGGITQSPKYLFRKEGQNVTLSCEQNLNHDAMYWYRQDPGQGLRLIYYSQIVNDFQKGDIAEGYSVSREKKESFPLTVTSAQKNPTAFYLCASSMGGGVTEAFFGQGTRLTVV.

This chain links TRBV11-2 with TRBJ1-5; D gene uncertain. CDR1 and CDR2 from the germline V gene are SGHAT and FQNNGV. V lost 0 bases, J lost 6 bases, and 6 bases lay in between. The CDR3 is made up of 13 amino acids. The CDR3 here is CASSLETGQPQHF. The DNA of the CDR3 is TGTGCCAGCAGCTTAGAAACGGGTCAGCCCCAGCATTTT.

The chain couples TRBV6-5 to TRBJ1-5, with D unclear. The V gene lost 3 bases and the J gene lost 6 bases, with 9 bases spanning the gap. The CDR3 is made up of 13 amino acids. Germline-derived CDR1 and CDR2 are MNHEY and SVGAGI. The CDR3 is CASSYGFAQPQHF. CDR3 DNA sequence: TGTGCCAGCAGTTATGGCTTCGCTCAGCCCCAGCATTTT.

The chain joins TRBV30 to TRBJ1-1, with TRBD1 as a possible D gene (5 bases). Between the trimmed V and J ends, which lost 0 bases and 3 bases, there was a span of 8 bases. The CDR3 has 13 amino acids. CDR1 GTSNPN and CDR2 SVGIG come from the germline V gene (reference sequence). CDR3 nucleotides: TGTGCCTGGAGTGTCAGGGTTCACACTGAAGCTTTCTTT. Amino acid sequence: CAWSVRVHTEAFF.

The chain is built from TRBV19 and TRBJ2-1; 9 bases fit TRBD2. With 3 bases clipped from V and 9 bases from J, the junction kept 9 bases outside the gene matches. The V gene's germline CDR1 is LNHDA and CDR2 SQIVND (reference sequence). The CDR3 is 15 residues long. The CDR3 spells CASSINSGGKGEQFF. DNA for the CDR3: TGTGCCAGTAGTATCAATAGCGGGGGAAAGGGTGAGCAGTTCTTC.

The CDR3 nucleotides are TGCGCCAGCAGCTTGGGGGGGGACGAGCAGTACTTC. Translated: CASSLGGDEQYF. This chain links TRBV5-1 with TRBJ2-7; TRBD2 might be the D (6 bases). Germline V CDR1 and CDR2: SGHRS, YFSETQ. This CDR3 contains 12 residues. V lost 0 bases to trimming and J lost 5 bases, with 6 bases between them. The complete variable domain, with remaining parts taken from reference TRBV5-1 and TRBJ2-7, reads KAGVTQTPRYLIKTRGQQVTLSCSPISGHRSVSWYQQTPGQGLQFLFEYFSETQRNKGNFPGRFSGRQFSNSRSEMNVSTLELGDSALYLCASSLGGDEQYFGPGTRLTVT.

In DNA, the CDR3 is TGTGCCAGCAGCCAAGATTCCTTCCCCGGGCTAGCGGGAGCGGCAGATACGCAGTATTTT. Its protein is CASSQDSFPGLAGAADTQYF. V is TRBV14 and J is TRBJ2-3; the match to TRBD2 covers 10 bases. The CDR3 is 20 amino acids. Trimming cost V 0 bases and J 4 bases; bases outside gene matches: 16. Germline-derived CDR1 and CDR2 are SGHDN and FVKESK.

This rearrangement joins TRBV30 to TRBJ1-4, with a possible D match to TRBD1 (6 bases). V lost 2 bases, J lost 7 bases, and 17 bases lay in between. The CDR3 consists of 15 residues. Germline CDR1 is GTSNPN and CDR2 is SVGIG (reference sequence). CDR3 DNA sequence: TGTGCCTGGAGTCAAGGGGGGGGGCTGAGTGAAAAACTGTTTTTT. Protein product: CAWSQGGGLSEKLFF.

This rearrangement joins TRBV19 to TRBJ1-5; TRBD1 is a possible D gene (5 bases). The length of the CDR3 is 17 residues. Trimming took 0 bases from V and 3 from J, leaving 15 bases between them. Germline CDR1 reads LNHDA; CDR2 reads SQIVND (reference sequence). DNA of the CDR3: TGTGCCAGTAGTATAGATCTATCAGGGCATATCAATCAGCCCCAGCATTTT. Translated, it gives CASSIDLSGHINQPQHF.

The chain recombines TRBV4-1 with TRBJ1-6, with TRBD1 identical over 7 bases. CDR3 size: 15 residues. Germline CDR1 and CDR2: MGHRA and YSYEKL. Losses at the gene ends were 0 bases for V and 11 bases for J; bases not matched to a gene: 7. The CDR3, as DNA: TGCGCCAGCAGCCAAGAACAGGGGACGGGGACACCCCTCCACTTT. Its protein is CASSQEQGTGTPLHF.

V is TRBV10-3 and J is TRBJ1-3; D ambiguous. The V end lost 2 bases, the J end lost 1 base, and 6 bases lay between the germline ends. CDR1 and CDR2 from the germline V gene are ENHRY and SYGVKD. The CDR3 runs 14 residues. The CDR3 here is CAISEVTSGNTIYF. The CDR3 DNA reads TGTGCCATCAGTGAGGTCACTTCTGGAAACACCATATATTTT.

This chain links TRBV28 with TRBJ1-4; 7 positions match TRBD1. Germline loops: CDR1 MDHEN, CDR2 SYDVKM. Losses at the gene ends were 10 bases for V and 1 base for J; bases not matched to a gene: 3. This CDR3 comprises 13 residues. CDR3 nucleotides: TGTGCCACCCGGACAGGAACTAATGAAAAACTGTTTTTT. It codes for CATRTGTNEKLFF.

The chain carries TRBV5-4 and TRBJ2-7; the D gene is possibly TRBD1 (5 bases). This CDR3 spans 13 amino acids. Between the trimmed V and J ends, which lost 2 bases and 2 bases, there was a span of 8 bases. Germline values: CDR1 SGHNT, CDR2 YYREEE (reference sequence). The DNA for the CDR3 is TGTGCCAGCAGCTTAAAGGGGACCTACGAGCAGTACTTC. Amino acids: CASSLKGTYEQYF.

V and J are TRBV11-2 and TRBJ2-1, with TRBD1 matching 10 bases. CDR3 length equals 15 residues. V lost 4 bases to trimming and J lost 7 bases; unmatched junction nucleotides: 7. Germline V gene lookup returns CDR1 SGHAT and CDR2 FQNNGV. CDR3 in DNA: TGTGCCAGCAGCTCCAATTGGGACAGGGGTAATGAGCAGTTCTTC. The encoded protein is CASSSNWDRGNEQFF.

CDR3 loop: CATARGGGNEKLFF. The CDR3 coding sequence is TGTGCCACCGCCCGTGGGGGGGGGAATGAAAAACTGTTTTTT. The chain couples TRBV15 to TRBJ1-4, with D perhaps TRBD1 (5 bases). Germline CDR1 is LNHNV and CDR2 is YYDKDF (reference sequence). The CDR3 has 14 residues. The V end lost 8 bases, the J end lost 5 bases, and 15 bases lay between the germline ends.

The genes are TRBV5-1 and TRBJ1-1; 7 positions agree with TRBD1. Germline CDR1 reads SGHRS; CDR2 reads YFSETQ. CDR3 length: 15 residues. Losses at the gene ends were 7 bases for V and 1 base for J; bases not matched to a gene: 10. CDR3: CASETGLLENTEAFF. The CDR3 region has the DNA TGCGCCAGCGAGACAGGGCTACTAGAGAACACTGAAGCTTTCTTT. Filled out from reference TRBV5-1 and TRBJ1-1, the complete variable domain reads KAGVTQTPRYLIKTRGQQVTLSCSPISGHRSVSWYQQTPGQGLQFLFEYFSETQRNKGNFPGRFSGRQFSNSRSEMNVSTLELGDSALYLCASETGLLENTEAFFGQGTRLTVV.

The CDR3 nucleotides are TGTGCCAGCAGTTACCCCACTACTAGAGCCACCTACGAGCAGTACTTC. This translates into CASSYPTTRATYEQYF. V and J are TRBV6-6 and TRBJ2-7; maybe TRBD2 (5 bases). CDR1 is MNHNY, CDR2 SVGAGI, per germline (reference sequence). This CDR3 region has 16 residues. Trimming cost V 2 bases and J 2 bases, with 16 bases left between them.

This chain uses TRBV7-9 with TRBJ2-7, with 11 bases that match TRBD2. The CDR3 consists of 14 residues. Germline CDR1 SEHNR, CDR2 FQNEAQ (reference sequence). V lost 4 bases to trimming and J lost 4 bases; unmatched junction nucleotides: 3. The DNA of the CDR3 is TGTGCCAGCAGCTCGGGACTAGCGGATTACGAGCAGTACTTC. Amino acid sequence: CASSSGLADYEQYF.

This chain's CDR3 is CASILDYGYTF. As DNA, the CDR3 is TGTGCCAGCATTTTAGACTATGGCTACACCTTC. The chain couples TRBV6-5 to TRBJ1-2, with no clear D. CDR1 MNHEY and CDR2 SVGAGI come from the germline V gene. V was cut by 7 bases and J by 3 bases, with 6 bases left in between. The CDR3 has 11 amino acids.